The 21 T cell receptor beta chains below were found in one sample sequenced in a study of blood T cell repertoires in COVID-19. Clones were sequenced by immunoSEQ multiplex PCR, and TCRdb holds only the in-frame ones, with some missing. This table holds roughly 120,000 clones, about nine tenths found once. The specimen sequenced was peripheral blood. Source of these receptors: a human donor with active COVID-19. The donor label of this sample is uncertain.

The rearrangement uses TRBV28 and TRBJ1-1; 7 bases are shared with TRBD1. Germline lookup yields CDR1 MDHEN and CDR2 SYDVKM. V lost 6 bases to trimming and J lost 0 bases; unmatched junction nucleotides: 7. This CDR3 region has 15 residues. The CDR3 DNA follows: TGTGCCAGCAGGCCACCCGGGACAGTGAACACTGAAGCTTTCTTT. It encodes CASRPPGTVNTEAFF.

Remarks on this clone: Other DNA sequences in the sample encode the same CDR3. This chain uses TRBV3-1 (or the pseudogene TRBV3-2) with TRBJ2-7; D possibly corresponds to TRBD2 (6 bases). The germline V gene has CDR1 LGHDT and CDR2 YNNKEL (reference sequence). CDR3 size: 11 residues. V dropped 8 bases and J dropped 2 bases, with 7 bases sitting between them. CDR3 sequence: CASRGAYEQYF. As DNA, the CDR3 is TGTGCCAGCCGCGGGGCCTACGAGCAGTACTTC.

The gene calls are TRBV5-4 and TRBJ2-5, with D perhaps matching TRBD1 (6 bases). The CDR3 is 15 amino acids. Deletions cut 4 bases from V and 5 bases from J, with 18 bases between. Germline V gene sequence: CDR1 SGHNT, CDR2 YYREEE (reference sequence). The CDR3 sequence is CASSLFTGRGETQYF. The CDR3 DNA sequence: TGTGCCAGCAGCCTATTTACAGGGCGAGGGGAGACCCAGTACTTC.

This clone showed up just once. The V call is TRBV2, the J call TRBJ2-5; D might be TRBD2 (7 bases). V lost 5 bases to trimming and J lost 5 bases, with 18 bases between them. CDR3 length: 15 residues. CDR1 is SNHLY and CDR2 is FYNNEI in the germline V gene. The DNA for the CDR3 is TGTGCCAGCAGTTCCCGGGGGGCCCGGGGGGAGACCCAGTACTTC. It specifies CASSSRGARGETQYF.

The chain is built from TRBV3-1 (or the pseudogene TRBV3-2) and TRBJ2-1, with a possible D match to TRBD2 (7 bases). CDR1 LGHDT and CDR2 YNNKEL come from the germline V gene (reference sequence). V was cut by 1 base and J by 2 bases, with 15 bases left in between. CDR3 length: 17 residues. The CDR3 loop is CASSQVQGSGAYNEQFF. The DNA of the CDR3 is TGTGCCAGCAGCCAAGTACAGGGCAGCGGGGCCTACAATGAGCAGTTCTTC.

This chain connects TRBV20-1 to TRBJ1-2; 7 nucleotides align to TRBD1. In germline, CDR1 is DFQATT, CDR2 SNEGSKA (reference sequence). The CDR3 runs 14 residues. With V trimmed by 3 bases and J by 4 bases, 8 bases remained unmatched. CDR3 sequence reads: CSASRTGAVYGYTF. DNA for the CDR3: TGCAGTGCTAGTCGAACAGGGGCCGTCTATGGCTACACCTTC.

The chain recombines TRBV6-2 or TRBV6-3 with TRBJ2-1; 7 nucleotides line up with TRBD2. The trim removed 6 bases at V and 0 bases at J, leaving 5 bases unmatched. Germline-derived CDR1 and CDR2 are MNHEY and SVGEGT. The CDR3 is 15 residues long. The CDR3 sequence: CASSLRDYSYNEQFF. In DNA, the CDR3 is TGTGCCAGCAGCCTTCGGGACTACTCCTACAATGAGCAGTTCTTC.

The chain couples TRBV6-5 to TRBJ2-7; TRBD1 is a possible D gene (5 bases). CDR3 length: 13 amino acids. Deletions cut 5 bases from V and 6 bases from J, with 14 bases between. Germline CDR1 MNHEY, CDR2 SVGAGI. This chain's CDR3 is CASSLGVLGEQYF. The CDR3, as DNA: TGTGCCAGCAGTCTAGGGGTTCTCGGCGAGCAGTACTTC.

The rearrangement links TRBV5-1 to TRBJ2-3, with 7 bases lining up with TRBD2. V was clipped by 8 bases and J by 6 bases; unmatched bases: 12. CDR3 length: 14 residues. Germline assignment: CDR1 SGHRS and CDR2 YFSETQ. CDR3 loop: CASKGLISGDTQYF. CDR3 nucleotide sequence: TGCGCCAGTAAAGGACTGATTAGCGGGGATACGCAGTATTTT. Combining the CDR3 with reference TRBV5-1 and TRBJ2-3 gives the whole variable domain KAGVTQTPRYLIKTRGQQVTLSCSPISGHRSVSWYQQTPGQGLQFLFEYFSETQRNKGNFPGRFSGRQFSNSRSEMNVSTLELGDSALYLCASKGLISGDTQYFGPGTRLTVL.

The chain uses TRBV7-2 and TRBJ1-1; 8 bases match TRBD1. Germline assignment: CDR1 SGHTA and CDR2 FQGNSA. V trimming: 5 bases; J trimming: 4 bases; junction bases outside the gene matches: 12. The CDR3 is 16 amino acids. This CDR3 reads CASSPRQGISFTEAFF. For the CDR3, the DNA is TGTGCCAGCAGCCCTCGACAGGGGATATCGTTCACTGAAGCTTTCTTT. The whole variable domain, remainder taken from reference TRBV7-2 and TRBJ1-1, is GAGVSQSPSNKVTEKGKDVELRCDPISGHTALYWYRQSLGQGLEFLIYFQGNSAPDKSGLPSDRFSAERTGGSVSTLTIQRTQQEDSAVYLCASSPRQGISFTEAFFGQGTRLTVV.

This chain joins TRBV7-8 and TRBJ1-1; perhaps TRBD1 as D (5 bases). The ends were cut back, 4 bases at V and 3 bases at J, with 12 bases in the middle. The CDR3 covers 14 residues. The germline V gene has CDR1 SGHVS and CDR2 FQNEAQ. Here the CDR3 reads CASSSSLGDTEAFF. CDR3 nucleotides: TGTGCCAGCAGCTCTTCCCTAGGGGACACTGAAGCTTTCTTT.

V is TRBV28 and J is TRBJ1-1; D perhaps matches TRBD1 (6 bases). Trimming stripped 7 bases from V and 1 base from J, with 13 bases between. Germline V gives CDR1 MDHEN, CDR2 SYDVKM. The CDR3 is 14 residues long. CDR3 sequence: CASTIGGENTEAFF. The CDR3 DNA reads as TGTGCCAGCACTATAGGGGGTGAGAACACTGAAGCTTTCTTT. Variable domain in full (rest from reference TRBV28 and TRBJ1-1): DVKVTQSSRYLVKRTGEKVFLECVQDMDHENMFWYRQDPGLGLRLIYFSYDVKMKEKGDIPEGYSVSREKKERFSLILESASTNQTSMYLCASTIGGENTEAFFGQGTRLTVV.

This clone showed up just once. This chain links TRBV5-1 with TRBJ1-4; the D is unclear. The length of the CDR3 is 15 residues. Per germline, CDR1 SGHRS and CDR2 YFSETQ. V was trimmed by 0 bases and J by 5 bases, leaving 11 bases between them. The CDR3 coding sequence is TGCGCCAGCAGCTTGGTCGGAACAGTGAATGAAAAACTGTTTTTT. It yields the protein CASSLVGTVNEKLFF.

This chain's CDR3 is CASRQQGYYGYTF. The CDR3 DNA sequence: TGCGCCAGCCGGCAGCAGGGCTACTATGGCTACACCTTC. V and J are TRBV5-1 and TRBJ1-2; TRBD1 is a possible D gene (5 bases). Trimming took off 7 bases at V and 3 bases at J, with 13 bases between the two ends. The CDR3 spans 13 residues. Germline V gene data show CDR1 as SGHRS and CDR2 as YFSETQ.

The chain uses TRBV27 and TRBJ2-5; D may be TRBD1 (5 bases). From germline, CDR1 is MNHEY and CDR2 SMNVEV (reference sequence). This CDR3 contains 15 residues. With 2 bases removed from V and 2 bases from J, the gap between germline ends came to 12 bases. As DNA, the CDR3 is TGTGCCAGCAGTTTAACAGGTATAAGGCAAGAGACCCAGTACTTC. Protein sequence: CASSLTGIRQETQYF.

V gene TRBV9 combines with J gene TRBJ2-2, with D possibly matching TRBD1 (6 bases). The CDR3 sequence is 17 residues long. The germline V and J ends were trimmed by 4 bases and 4 bases, with 20 bases remaining between them. The germline V gene encodes CDR1 SGDLS and CDR2 YYNGEE. CDR3 residues: CASSPTVVSGVTGELFF. The CDR3 DNA is TGTGCCAGCAGCCCCACCGTCGTTTCAGGGGTCACCGGGGAGCTGTTTTTT.

The V call is TRBV9, the J call TRBJ2-5; D possibly corresponds to TRBD1 (5 bases). Germline CDR1 and CDR2: SGDLS and YYNGEE. V was pared by 7 bases and J by 1 base, with 8 bases between. CDR3 length: 12 amino acids. This CDR3 is CASAGPQETQYF. The CDR3 coding sequence is TGTGCCAGCGCAGGGCCCCAAGAGACCCAGTACTTC.

CDR3 sequence: CASSPGLHEQYF. The CDR3 nucleotides are TGTGCCAGCAGCCCAGGACTCCACGAGCAGTACTTC. The chain couples TRBV3-1 (or the pseudogene TRBV3-2) to TRBJ2-7, with D maybe TRBD2 (5 bases). Trimming left V 4 bases short and J 5 bases short, with 9 bases between. Per the germline V gene, CDR1 is LGHDT and CDR2 is YNNKEL (reference sequence). The CDR3 contains 12 residues.

The J gene is TRBJ1-6, the V gene TRBV2; D uncertain. Trimming took 3 bases from V and 7 from J, leaving 10 bases between them. Germline V lookup: CDR1 SNHLY, CDR2 FYNNEI. This CDR3 is built from 14 residues. CDR3 nucleotides: TGTGCCAGCAGTGATAGCGCGAGGAATTCACCCCTCCACTTT. It is translated as CASSDSARNSPLHF.

The V and J genes are TRBV7-9 and TRBJ1-1, with D possibly TRBD1 on 5 matching bases. CDR1 is SEHNR, CDR2 FQNEAQ, per germline (reference sequence). Trimming removed 0 bases at V and 5 bases at J, with 10 bases between. The CDR3 has 14 residues. The DNA for the CDR3 is TGTGCCAGCAGCTTAGCGGGGGGGTCAACTGAAGCTTTCTTT. It encodes CASSLAGGSTEAFF.

The chain combines TRBV9 with TRBJ1-2; possibly TRBD1 for D (6 bases). Trimming took off 0 bases at V and 8 bases at J, with 17 bases between the two ends. Germline CDR1 and CDR2: SGDLS and YYNGEE. CDR3 length: 15 amino acids. The CDR3 here is CASSVEAMGADGYTF. The CDR3 DNA is TGTGCCAGCAGCGTAGAAGCGATGGGGGCGGACGGCTACACCTTC.